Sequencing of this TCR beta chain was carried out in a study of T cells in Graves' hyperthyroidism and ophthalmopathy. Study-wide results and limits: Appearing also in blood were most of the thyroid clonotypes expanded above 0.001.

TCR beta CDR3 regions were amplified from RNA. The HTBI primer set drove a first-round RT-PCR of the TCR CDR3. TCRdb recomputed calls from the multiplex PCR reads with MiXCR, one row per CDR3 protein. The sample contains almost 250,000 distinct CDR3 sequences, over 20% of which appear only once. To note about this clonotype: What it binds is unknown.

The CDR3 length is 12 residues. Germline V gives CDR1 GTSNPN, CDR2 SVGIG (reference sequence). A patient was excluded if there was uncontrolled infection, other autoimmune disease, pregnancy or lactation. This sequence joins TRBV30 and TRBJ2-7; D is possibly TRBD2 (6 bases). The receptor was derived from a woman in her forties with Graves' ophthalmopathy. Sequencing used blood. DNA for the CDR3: TGTGCTGGGATGGGGGGTCCCTACGAGCAGTACTTC. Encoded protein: CAGMGGPYEQYF.